Each of the 8 T cell receptor beta chains below was sequenced from the same sample in a study of T cell responses to AZD1222 COVID-19 vaccine. TCRdb's table, derived via immunoSEQ multiplex PCR, lists solely in-frame clones and lacks some. The sample lists around 180,000 clones, 80% to 90% occurring once. The source material was peripheral blood, sampled on day 0 of AZD1222 vaccination. These TCRs come from an adult in good health.

This chain uses TRBV10-3 with TRBJ2-3, with 10 bases identical to TRBD2. Germline V gives CDR1 ENHRY, CDR2 SYGVKD. With V trimmed by 8 bases and J by 4 bases, 3 bases remained unmatched. The CDR3 runs to 13 residues. CDR3 nucleotides: TGTGCCATCGGGACTAGCGCCCCAGATACGCAGTATTTT. Translated, it gives CAIGTSAPDTQYF.

CDR3 sequence: CAISHSGGEGTEAFF. DNA for the CDR3: TGTGCCATCAGCCACTCGGGGGGGGAGGGCACTGAAGCTTTCTTT. This chain joins TRBV10-3 and TRBJ1-1; tentative D call: TRBD1 (5 bases). CDR1 is ENHRY and CDR2 is SYGVKD in the germline V gene. V shed 6 bases and J shed 4 bases, with 18 bases lying between them. CDR3 length: 15 residues.

The chain recombines TRBV30 with TRBJ2-7, with D hard to call. Germline CDR1 reads GTSNPN; CDR2 reads SVGIG (reference sequence). The V end was cut by 2 bases, the J end by 0 bases, with 5 bases between. The CDR3 covers 12 residues. The CDR3 reads CAWSIGSYEQYF. For the CDR3, the DNA is TGTGCCTGGAGTATTGGCTCCTACGAGCAGTACTTC.

The chain is built from TRBV7-2 and TRBJ2-5, with TRBD1 matching over 8 bases. The junction had 8 bases not matched to a gene; V was cut back by 4 bases and J by 7 bases. Per the germline V gene, CDR1 is SGHTA and CDR2 is FQGNSA. CDR3 length: 14 residues. The CDR3 region is CASSSSTGGGTQYF. In DNA, the CDR3 is TGTGCCAGCAGCTCCTCAACAGGGGGAGGGACCCAGTACTTC. The variable domain in full, with the rest retrieved from reference TRBV7-2 and TRBJ2-5, is GAGVSQSPSNKVTEKGKDVELRCDPISGHTALYWYRQSLGQGLEFLIYFQGNSAPDKSGLPSDRFSAERTGGSVSTLTIQRTQQEDSAVYLCASSSSTGGGTQYFGPGTRLLVL.

This chain connects TRBV6-5 to TRBJ1-1; no reliable D call. Germline V gene data show CDR1 as MNHEY and CDR2 as SVGAGI. The V end lost 2 bases, the J end lost 0 bases, and 7 bases lay between the germline ends. The CDR3 extends over 14 amino acids. Here the CDR3 reads CASSYSQLNTEAFF. The CDR3 region has the DNA TGTGCCAGCAGTTACAGTCAGTTGAACACTGAAGCTTTCTTT.

V gene TRBV19 combines with J gene TRBJ1-1, with 9 bases that match TRBD1. This CDR3 is 18 amino acids long. J lost 6 bases, V lost 3 bases, and 17 bases had no gene match. Germline CDR1 LNHDA, CDR2 SQIVND (reference sequence). CDR3 loop: CASSIRTGASHVVAEAFF. The CDR3 DNA reads as TGTGCCAGTAGTATTCGGACAGGGGCGTCTCACGTAGTAGCTGAAGCTTTCTTT.

The rearrangement links TRBV6-5 to TRBJ2-7, with a tentative D call TRBD1 (6 bases). Germline assignment: CDR1 MNHEY and CDR2 SVGAGI. The CDR3 length is 16 residues. Trimming took off 4 bases at V and 6 bases at J, with 22 bases between the two ends. DNA for the CDR3: TGTGCCAGCAGTTCTCCTGGGGGCAGAACCTTCGGCGAGCAGTACTTC. It specifies CASSSPGGRTFGEQYF.

The genes are TRBV7-9 and TRBJ1-2, with D uncertain. Germline values: CDR1 SEHNR, CDR2 FQNEAQ (reference sequence). Trimming took 2 bases from V and 6 from J, leaving 4 bases between them. This CDR3 has 11 residues. CDR3: CASSLRDGYTF. CDR3 DNA: TGTGCCAGCAGCTTAAGGGATGGCTACACCTTC. Full variable domain (outside the CDR3, taken from reference TRBV7-9 and TRBJ1-2): DTGVSQNPRHKITKRGQNVTFRCDPISEHNRLYWYRQTLGQGPEFLTYFQNEAQLEKSRLLSDRFSAERPKGSFSTLEIQRTEQGDSAMYLCASSLRDGYTFGSGTRLTVV.